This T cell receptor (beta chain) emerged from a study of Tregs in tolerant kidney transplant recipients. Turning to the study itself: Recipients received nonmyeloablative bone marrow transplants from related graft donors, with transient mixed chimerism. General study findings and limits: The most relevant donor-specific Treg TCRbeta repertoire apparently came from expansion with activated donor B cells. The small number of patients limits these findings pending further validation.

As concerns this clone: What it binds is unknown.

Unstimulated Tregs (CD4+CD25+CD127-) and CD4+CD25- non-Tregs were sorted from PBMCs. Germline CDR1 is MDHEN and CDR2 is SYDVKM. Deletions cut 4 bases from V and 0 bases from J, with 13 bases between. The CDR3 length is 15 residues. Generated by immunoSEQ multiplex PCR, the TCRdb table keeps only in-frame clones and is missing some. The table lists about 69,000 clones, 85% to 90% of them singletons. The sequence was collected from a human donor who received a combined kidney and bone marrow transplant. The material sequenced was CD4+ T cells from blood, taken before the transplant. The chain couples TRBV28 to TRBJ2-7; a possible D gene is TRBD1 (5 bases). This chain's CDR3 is CASSSPSTGSYEQYF. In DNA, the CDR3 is TGTGCCAGCAGTTCCCCATCTACAGGCTCCTACGAGCAGTACTTC.